Below are 30 T cell receptor beta chains sequenced from a single sample in a study of CD8+ T cells in alopecia areata. As the sequencing template, cDNA was produced by extracting RNA and reverse transcribing it. This table comes from immunoSEQ multiplex PCR, and its TCRdb copy is limited to in-frame clones, with some not included. The sample carries 150,000 or so clones, over 45% recorded once. The sequencing input was CD4+ T cells sorted from blood. These receptors originate from a human donor with alopecia areata.

The rearrangement joins TRBV11-3 to TRBJ1-4; no definite D call. The V end was cut by 6 bases, the J end by 10 bases, with 9 bases between. The CDR3 sequence is 11 residues long. The V gene's germline CDR1 is SGHNT and CDR2 YENEEA. This CDR3 reads CASSKEGKLFF. The CDR3 DNA follows: TGTGCCAGCAGTAAGGAGGGAAAACTGTTTTTT. The whole variable domain, filled in from reference TRBV11-3 and TRBJ1-4, reads EAGVVQSPRYKIIEKKQPVAFWCNPISGHNTLYWYLQNLGQGPELLIRYENEEAVDDSQLPKDRFSAERLKGVDSTLKIQPAELGDSAVYLCASSKEGKLFFGSGTQLSVL.

V gene TRBV15 combines with J gene TRBJ2-7; D is uncertain. The CDR3 loop spans 14 amino acids. V shed 0 bases and J shed 7 bases, with 13 bases lying between them. The germline V gene has CDR1 LNHNV and CDR2 YYDKDF (reference sequence). The CDR3 bases are TGTGCCACCAGCAGAGAAACGTTCGGTGGAGAGCAGTACTTC. It translates to CATSRETFGGEQYF.

The chain couples TRBV7-3 to TRBJ2-1, with 10 positions matching TRBD2. The CDR3 consists of 14 residues. Germline V CDR1 and CDR2: SGHTA, FQGTGA. The ends lost 5 bases at V and 7 bases at J; junction bases unmatched: 5. The CDR3 DNA reads as TGTGCCAGCAGCCCGGGACTAGCGTTGAATGAGCAGTTCTTC. This sequence encodes CASSPGLALNEQFF. The full variable domain, rest sourced from reference TRBV7-3 and TRBJ2-1, is GAGVSQTPSNKVTEKGKYVELRCDPISGHTALYWYRQSLGQGPEFLIYFQGTGAADDSGLPNDRFFAVRPEGSVSTLKIQRTERGDSAVYLCASSPGLALNEQFFGPGTRLTVL.

This chain uses TRBV27 with TRBJ2-4, with D perhaps matching TRBD2 (5 bases). This CDR3 region has 15 residues. V lost 3 bases, J lost 1 base, and 10 bases lay in between. Germline-derived CDR1 and CDR2 are MNHEY and SMNVEV (reference sequence). CDR3 loop: CASSFAGPAKNIQYF. The CDR3 DNA reads as TGTGCCAGCAGTTTTGCGGGTCCCGCCAAAAACATTCAGTACTTC.

The rearrangement uses TRBV29-1 and TRBJ2-4, with D perhaps TRBD1 or TRBD2 (5 bases each). Germline V lookup: CDR1 SQVTM, CDR2 ANQGSEA. This CDR3 is 13 amino acids long. Trimming took 4 bases from V and 9 from J, leaving 16 bases between them. The CDR3 protein is CSVVTWAGTIQYF. CDR3 bases: TGCAGCGTTGTGACGTGGGCAGGGACCATTCAGTACTTC.

The chain couples TRBV5-1 to TRBJ2-7; TRBD1 matches at 7 bases. Per germline, CDR1 SGHRS and CDR2 YFSETQ. This CDR3 contains 12 residues. V lost 5 bases to trimming and J lost 2 bases; unmatched junction nucleotides: 1. The CDR3 sequence: CASSTGAYEQYF. Written as DNA, the CDR3 is TGCGCCAGCAGTACAGGGGCCTACGAGCAGTACTTC.

This chain uses TRBV2 with TRBJ2-7; 10 nucleotides match TRBD1. This CDR3 is 14 amino acids long. CDR1 and CDR2 from the germline V gene are SNHLY and FYNNEI. The junction had 7 bases not matched to a gene; V was cut back by 7 bases and J by 4 bases. CDR3 residues: CASTRQGAQYEQYF. In DNA, the CDR3 is TGTGCCAGCACCAGACAGGGGGCGCAATACGAGCAGTACTTC.

The sample holds a few counts of this clone. The chain employs TRBV5-8 and TRBJ1-1; D unclear. Germline CDR1 reads SGHTS; CDR2 reads YDEGEE. The CDR3 totals 12 residues. V was cut by 4 bases and J by 10 bases, with 14 bases left in between. CDR3 sequence: CASSRGREGAFF. DNA of the CDR3: TGTGCCAGCAGCCGCGGACGAGAGGGAGCTTTCTTT.

This clone was seen once. The chain carries TRBV28 and TRBJ2-1, with D possibly matching TRBD2 (6 bases). Between the trimmed V and J ends, which lost 6 bases and 2 bases, there was a span of 14 bases. The germline V gene encodes CDR1 MDHEN and CDR2 SYDVKM. CDR3 size: 15 residues. The DNA for the CDR3 is TGTGCCAGCAGCCCAACGGGACTGCCCTACAATGAGCAGTTCTTC. This encodes CASSPTGLPYNEQFF.

The chain has TRBV11-2 and TRBJ1-3, with no clear D. The CDR3 is 14 amino acids. The V gene lost 1 base and the J gene lost 4 bases, with 8 bases spanning the gap. Germline assignment: CDR1 SGHAT and CDR2 FQNNGV. CDR3 sequence (DNA): TGTGCCAGCAGCTTAGGTCGGAGCGGAAACACCATATATTTT. This codes for CASSLGRSGNTIYF.

This clone appeared a single time. The rearrangement joins TRBV5-1 to TRBJ2-1; the D gene is possibly TRBD1 (6 bases). The V gene's germline CDR1 is SGHRS and CDR2 YFSETQ. This CDR3 comprises 15 residues. Between the trimmed V and J ends, which lost 4 bases and 0 bases, there was a span of 11 bases. Written as DNA, the CDR3 is TGCGCCAGCAGCGGTGACAGGAGCTCCTACAATGAGCAGTTCTTC. Translated: CASSGDRSSYNEQFF.

This chain's CDR3 is CASSLSGTHYEQYF. In DNA, the CDR3 is TGCGCCAGCAGCTTGTCAGGGACCCACTACGAGCAGTACTTC. This chain joins TRBV5-1 and TRBJ2-7, with D perhaps matching TRBD1 or TRBD2 (5 bases each). The CDR3 spans 14 residues. CDR1 SGHRS and CDR2 YFSETQ come from the germline V gene. V lost 1 base and J 3 bases, leaving 11 bases between the germline ends.

The V call is TRBV5-1, the J call TRBJ1-1; 7 bases map to TRBD1. CDR1 is SGHRS and CDR2 is YFSETQ in the germline V gene. The CDR3 loop spans 13 amino acids. V dropped 1 base and J dropped 4; count of bases not matched to a gene: 1. The CDR3 nucleotides read TGCGCCAGCAGCTTGCCAGGGGGCACTGAAGCTTTCTTT. This codes for CASSLPGGTEAFF.

The chain is built from TRBV5-1 and TRBJ2-7; tentatively, D is TRBD2 (6 bases). V was clipped by 5 bases and J by 1 base, with 13 bases between them. The CDR3 covers 14 residues. Per the germline V gene, CDR1 is SGHRS and CDR2 is YFSETQ. CDR3 in DNA: TGCGCCAGCAGACGGGAGAGAGGATCCTACGAGCAGTACTTC. It codes for CASRRERGSYEQYF.

The chain joins TRBV25-1 to TRBJ1-2, with D uncertain. Germline CDR1 is MGHDK and CDR2 is SYGVNS. Deletions cut 1 base from V and 2 bases from J, with 8 bases between. The CDR3 spans 14 residues. CDR3 sequence: CASSESVRNYGYTF. The CDR3, as DNA: TGTGCCAGCAGTGAATCGGTCAGGAACTATGGCTACACCTTC.

The chain links TRBV5-1 to TRBJ2-1; D is possibly TRBD1 or TRBD2 (6 bases each). With 7 bases removed from V and 9 bases from J, the gap between germline ends came to 20 bases. Per germline, CDR1 SGHRS and CDR2 YFSETQ. CDR3 size: 14 residues. The CDR3 bases are TGCGCCAGCGTTGGACTCGACAGGAGGGGTGAGCAGTTCTTC. Translation: CASVGLDRRGEQFF.

This clone was seen more than once but under ten times. The chain carries TRBV23-1 and TRBJ2-7, with D tentatively TRBD1 (6 bases). TRBV23-1 is an ORF, with its function uncertain. V lost 2 bases, J lost 9 bases, and 14 bases lay in between. The CDR3 extends over 13 amino acids. CDR3 sequence reads: CASSQALLQGQYF. In nucleotides, the CDR3 is TGCGCCAGCAGTCAAGCACTCTTACAGGGGCAGTACTTC.

This clone occurred once. V and J are TRBV2 and TRBJ1-5; D might be TRBD1 (6 bases). Germline V gene lookup returns CDR1 SNHLY and CDR2 FYNNEI. The CDR3 sequence is 15 residues long. Trimming stripped 3 bases from V and 4 bases from J, with 13 bases between. The CDR3: CASSEVGGRNQPQHF. The CDR3 DNA is TGTGCCAGCAGTGAGGTAGGGGGGCGGAATCAGCCCCAGCATTTT.

The V and J genes are TRBV18 and TRBJ2-7; D is possibly TRBD1 (5 bases). The germline gives CDR1 KGHSH, CDR2 LQKENI. This CDR3 comprises 12 residues. V shed 5 bases and J shed 7 bases, with 12 bases lying between them. The CDR3: CASSNRQSEQYF. CDR3 coding DNA: TGTGCCAGCTCAAACAGACAGAGTGAGCAGTACTTC.

The rearrangement links TRBV25-1 to TRBJ2-5, with TRBD2 as a possible D gene (5 bases). Germline CDR1 and CDR2: MGHDK and SYGVNS. This CDR3 spans 13 amino acids. Trimming left V 1 base short and J 5 bases short, with 8 bases between. CDR3 sequence: CASSEWRGETQYF. The CDR3 DNA reads as TGTGCCAGCAGTGAATGGCGAGGGGAGACCCAGTACTTC. The variable domain in full, with the rest retrieved from reference TRBV25-1 and TRBJ2-5, is EADIYQTPRYLVIGTGKKITLECSQTMGHDKMYWYQQDPGMELHLIHYSYGVNSTEKGDLSSESTVSRIRTEHFPLTLESARPSHTSQYLCASSEWRGETQYFGPGTRLLVL.

The chain recombines TRBV7-3 with TRBJ1-1; the D gene is possibly TRBD1 (5 bases). Trimming left V 1 base short and J 5 bases short, with 11 bases between. Germline CDR1 reads SGHTA; CDR2 reads FQGTGA. The CDR3 sequence is 14 residues long. The CDR3 reads CASSLSQGRTEAFF. The CDR3 DNA is TGTGCCAGCAGCTTAAGTCAGGGCCGGACTGAAGCTTTCTTT. The full variable domain, rest sourced from reference TRBV7-3 and TRBJ1-1, is GAGVSQTPSNKVTEKGKYVELRCDPISGHTALYWYRQSLGQGPEFLIYFQGTGAADDSGLPNDRFFAVRPEGSVSTLKIQRTERGDSAVYLCASSLSQGRTEAFFGQGTRLTVV.

J is TRBJ2-3 and V is TRBV6-1; 11 bases fit TRBD2. CDR3 size: 17 residues. Germline CDR1 reads MNHNS; CDR2 reads SASEGT. V was clipped by 4 bases and J by 7 bases; unmatched bases: 13. The CDR3 loop reads CASSASSGGNLRNTQYF. CDR3 DNA sequence: TGTGCCAGCAGTGCCTCTAGCGGGGGGAACCTCAGAAATACGCAGTATTTT.

This clone was counted between two and nine times. The V gene is TRBV20-1, the J gene TRBJ2-7; 7 nucleotides align to TRBD1. Germline trimming cut 4 bases from V and 7 bases from J; bases unmatched to any gene: 4. CDR3 length: 11 residues. Germline CDR1 DFQATT, CDR2 SNEGSKA (reference sequence). For the CDR3, the DNA is TGCAGTGCTATCCGGGACAGTGAGCAGTACTTC. Translation gives CSAIRDSEQYF.

Regarding this clone: The same CDR3 can be traced to other DNA sequences in this sample. V is TRBV29-1 and J is TRBJ2-7; the D gene is possibly TRBD1 (6 bases). The CDR3 is 11 residues long. CDR1 SQVTM and CDR2 ANQGSEA come from the germline V gene. V lost 6 bases, J lost 3 bases, and 9 bases lay in between. CDR3 in amino acids: CSVRDNYEQYF. The CDR3 bases are TGCAGCGTACGGGACAACTACGAGCAGTACTTC.

The chain couples TRBV2 to TRBJ2-5; D is undetermined. Germline CDR1 and CDR2: SNHLY and FYNNEI. V lost 3 bases, J lost 7 bases, and 12 bases lay in between. The CDR3 has 13 amino acids. CDR3 nucleotide sequence: TGTGCCAGCAGTGAGGCAGGACGCGGGACCCAGTACTTC. Amino acids: CASSEAGRGTQYF. The full variable domain, in which reference TRBV2 and TRBJ2-5 provide the parts outside the CDR3, is EPEVTQTPSHQVTQMGQEVILRCVPISNHLYFYWYRQILGQKVEFLVSFYNNEISEKSEIFDDQFSVERPDGSNFTLKIRSTKLEDSAMYFCASSEAGRGTQYFGPGTRLLVL.

There are a few counts of this clone. Here the CDR3 reads CASSPGQGFYGYTF. The CDR3 DNA reads TGTGCCAGCAGTCCTGGACAGGGCTTCTATGGCTACACCTTC. V is TRBV6-1 and J is TRBJ1-2, with 8 bases identical to TRBD1. The V and J ends lost 5 bases and 4 bases, in that order; junction bases with no gene match: 6. The CDR3 loop spans 14 amino acids. Germline lookup yields CDR1 MNHNS and CDR2 SASEGT.

The chain employs TRBV11-2 and TRBJ2-3; 9 positions agree with TRBD2. V lost 5 bases to trimming and J lost 5 bases; unmatched junction nucleotides: 11. CDR1 is SGHAT and CDR2 is FQNNGV in the germline V gene. The CDR3 covers 16 residues. The CDR3 DNA reads as TGTGCCAGCAGCCCCGTGGTAGCGGGAGCAGGAGATACGCAGTATTTT. Amino acids: CASSPVVAGAGDTQYF.

This rearrangement joins TRBV7-2 to TRBJ2-3; D is unclear. The CDR3 runs to 15 residues. The V and J ends lost 5 bases and 0 bases respectively, with 12 bases between them. In germline, CDR1 is SGHTA, CDR2 FQGNSA. CDR3 protein: CASSHWTTSTDTQYF. The CDR3 bases are TGTGCCAGCAGCCACTGGACGACAAGCACAGATACGCAGTATTTT.

J is TRBJ2-6 and V is TRBV7-3, with D unresolved. Germline V gene data show CDR1 as SGHTA and CDR2 as FQGTGA. The CDR3 covers 15 residues. The V gene lost 0 bases and the J gene lost 1 base, with 4 bases spanning the gap. Here the CDR3 reads CASSLTPSGANVLTF. CDR3 sequence (DNA): TGTGCCAGCAGCTTAACCCCATCTGGGGCCAACGTCCTGACTTTC.

Only a few counts were recorded for this clone. V is TRBV4-1 and J is TRBJ1-2; D is undetermined. Germline V gene data show CDR1 as MGHRA and CDR2 as YSYEKL. Trimming stripped 1 base from V and 8 bases from J, with 11 bases between. The CDR3 covers 13 residues. CDR3 sequence (DNA): TGCGCCAGCAGCCAAGCCGACGTAGGAGGCTACACCTTC. It yields the protein CASSQADVGGYTF.